Listed below are T cell receptor beta chains from one sample, sequenced in a study of T-cell memory formation after mild COVID-19. TCRdb re-called the 5' RACE reads through MiXCR, storing one row per CDR3 protein. This sample carries approximately 240,000 distinct CDR3 sequences, less than 20% of them seen once, and the ten largest clones take approximately 3.5%. The sequenced sample was PBMCs or a T cell subset sorted from them (not recorded which). These receptors were collected from a man aged 18-30 years who had mild COVID-19 (a few samples of this study predate the infection). Cell type and time point are not known. The CDR3 runs from the conserved cysteine through the conserved F or W. D genes are given only for firm matches. Not all rows give a size; the values are once, few, many and, for expanded clones, a class.

TRBJ2-3,many,TRBV10-1,-,TGCGCCAGCAACTCGGGGGGCAGTACCGACACAGATACGCAGTATTTT,CASNSGGSTDTDTQYF
TRBJ1-1,once,TRBV19,-,TGTGCCAGTAATCGGGGGGTGAACACTGAAGCTTTCTTT,CASNRGVNTEAFF
TRBJ1-4,few,TRBV4-1,TRBD1,TGCGCCAGCAGCCAAGGGGACAGTTGGGGCAGTGAAAAACTGTTTTTT,CASSQGDSWGSEKLFF
TRBJ2-3,few,TRBV4-3,-,TGCGCCAGCAGCCAAGAAGCTAAGGTCTTTAGCACAGATACGCAGTATTTT,CASSQEAKVFSTDTQYF
TRBJ2-7,-,TRBV7-9,TRBD2,TGTGCCAGCAGCCCCCCCGCTAGCGGGACCTACGAGCAGTACTTC,CASSPPASGTYEQYF
TRBJ2-1,-,TRBV6-2/TRBV6-3,-,TGTGCCACCACACACGGGGGGCTCTACAATGAGCAGTTCTTC,CATTHGGLYNEQFF
TRBJ2-3,-,TRBV12-3/TRBV12-4,-,TGTGCCAGCAGGTGGGACCCCGTCCCCACAGATACGCAGTATTTT,CASRWDPVPTDTQYF
TRBJ1-5,-,TRBV6-2/TRBV6-3,-,TGTGCCAGCAGTTACCGGGCAGCCCGGGATCAGCCCCAGCATTTT,CASSYRAARDQPQHF
TRBJ1-1,-,TRBV7-2,-,TGTGCCAGCAGCTTTACCGGGAGTACCCCTTGGGAAGCTTTCTTT,CASSFTGSTPWEAFF
TRBJ2-3,-,TRBV24-1,-,TGTGCCACCAGTGGGCAGGGGGGGGTAGATACGCAGTATTTT,CATSGQGGVDTQYF
TRBJ2-5,-,TRBV4-3,-,TGCGCCAGCAGCCAAGATCGTGGAAGGACCCAGTACTTC,CASSQDRGRTQYF
TRBJ2-3,-,TRBV5-1,TRBD2,TGCGCCAGCAGCTTGACAGGACTAGCGGGGGACACAGATACGCAGTATTTT,CASSLTGLAGDTDTQYF